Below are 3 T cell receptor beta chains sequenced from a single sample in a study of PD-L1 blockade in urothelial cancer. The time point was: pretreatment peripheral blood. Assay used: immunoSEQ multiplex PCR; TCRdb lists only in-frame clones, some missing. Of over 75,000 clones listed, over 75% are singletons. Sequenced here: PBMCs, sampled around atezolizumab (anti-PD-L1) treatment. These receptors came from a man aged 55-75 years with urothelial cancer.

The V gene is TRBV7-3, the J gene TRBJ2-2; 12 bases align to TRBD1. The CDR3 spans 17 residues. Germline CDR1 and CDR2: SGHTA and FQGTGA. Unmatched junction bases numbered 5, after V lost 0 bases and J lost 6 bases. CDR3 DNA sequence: TGTGCCAGCAGCTTAACTCGGGGACAGGGGGCGTCCGGGGAGCTGTTTTTT. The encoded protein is CASSLTRGQGASGELFF. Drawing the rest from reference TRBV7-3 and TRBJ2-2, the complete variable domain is GAGVSQTPSNKVTEKGKYVELRCDPISGHTALYWYRQSLGQGPEFLIYFQGTGAADDSGLPNDRFFAVRPEGSVSTLKIQRTERGDSAVYLCASSLTRGQGASGELFFGEGSRLTVL.

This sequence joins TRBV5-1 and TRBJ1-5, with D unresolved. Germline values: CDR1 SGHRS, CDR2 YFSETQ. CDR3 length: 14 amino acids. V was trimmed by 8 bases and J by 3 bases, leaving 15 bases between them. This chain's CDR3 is CASSMGGYNQPQHF. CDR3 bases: TGCGCCAGTTCTATGGGCGGGTACAATCAGCCCCAGCATTTT.

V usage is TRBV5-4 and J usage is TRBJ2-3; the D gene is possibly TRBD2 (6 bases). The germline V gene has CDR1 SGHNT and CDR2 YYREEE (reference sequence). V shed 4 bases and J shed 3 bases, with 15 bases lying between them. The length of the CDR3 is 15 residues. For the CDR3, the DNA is TGTGCCAGCAGCGCAGGAGGGCCCGCTACAGATACGCAGTATTTT. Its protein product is CASSAGGPATDTQYF.